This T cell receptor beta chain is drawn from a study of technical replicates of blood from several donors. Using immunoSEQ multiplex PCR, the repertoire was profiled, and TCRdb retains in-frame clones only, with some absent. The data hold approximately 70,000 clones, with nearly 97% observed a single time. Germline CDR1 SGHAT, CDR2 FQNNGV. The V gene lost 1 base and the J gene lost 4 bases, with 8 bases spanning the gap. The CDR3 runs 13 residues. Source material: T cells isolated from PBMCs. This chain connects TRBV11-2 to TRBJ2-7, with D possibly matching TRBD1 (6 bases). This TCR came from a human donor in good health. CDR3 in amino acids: CASSLVQGYEQYF. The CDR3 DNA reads TGTGCCAGCAGCTTAGTACAGGGTTACGAGCAGTACTTC.